This T cell receptor beta chain is drawn from a study of radiation and T cells in renal cell carcinoma. Study information: Nephrectomy followed 15 Gy stereotactic body radiation by 4 weeks. General study points: Top tumor clonotypes rose in blood 2 weeks post-radiation, then contracted. No pretreatment tumor biopsies were available for baseline clonotypes.

Time point given: blood 2 weeks post-SBRT. As for treatment: 15 Gy SBRT to primary tumor, nephrectomy 4 weeks later. Clear cell pathology was present in this patient's renal cell carcinoma. Notes on this clone: The antigen is unknown.

The CDR3 has 17 amino acids. Germline loops: CDR1 SGHTA, CDR2 FQGNSA. The J segment lost 2 bases and the V segment lost 1 base, leaving 11 bases of the junction unmatched. Generated by immunoSEQ multiplex PCR, the TCRdb table keeps only in-frame clones and is missing some. The data hold more than 150,000 clones, with roughly 90% observed a single time. The sample consisted of blood, taken from a patient whose treatment included radiotherapy and nephrectomy. The receptor's source is a woman aged 50 to 60 with renal cell carcinoma. The rearrangement joins TRBV7-2 to TRBJ2-7, with 7 bases lining up with TRBD1. The CDR3 sequence is CASSLDGGQAATYEQYF. The CDR3 region has the DNA TGTGCCAGCAGCTTAGACGGCGGACAGGCGGCAACCTACGAGCAGTACTTC.